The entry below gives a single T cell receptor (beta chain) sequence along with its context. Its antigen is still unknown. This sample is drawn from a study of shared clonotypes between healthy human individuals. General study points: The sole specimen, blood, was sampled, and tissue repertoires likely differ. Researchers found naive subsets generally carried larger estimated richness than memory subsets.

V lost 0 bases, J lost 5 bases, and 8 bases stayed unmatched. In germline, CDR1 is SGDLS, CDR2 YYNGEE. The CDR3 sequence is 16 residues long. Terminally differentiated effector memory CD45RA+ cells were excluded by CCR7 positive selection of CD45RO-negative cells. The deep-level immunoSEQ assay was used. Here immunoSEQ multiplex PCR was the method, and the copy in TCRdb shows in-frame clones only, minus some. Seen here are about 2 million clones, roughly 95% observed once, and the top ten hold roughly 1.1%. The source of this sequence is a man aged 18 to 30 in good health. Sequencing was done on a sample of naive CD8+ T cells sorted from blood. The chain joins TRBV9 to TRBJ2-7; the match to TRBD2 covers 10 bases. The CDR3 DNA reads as TGTGCCAGCAGCGTAGCGGCTAGCGGGAGATACGACGAGCAGTACTTC. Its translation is CASSVAASGRYDEQYF.